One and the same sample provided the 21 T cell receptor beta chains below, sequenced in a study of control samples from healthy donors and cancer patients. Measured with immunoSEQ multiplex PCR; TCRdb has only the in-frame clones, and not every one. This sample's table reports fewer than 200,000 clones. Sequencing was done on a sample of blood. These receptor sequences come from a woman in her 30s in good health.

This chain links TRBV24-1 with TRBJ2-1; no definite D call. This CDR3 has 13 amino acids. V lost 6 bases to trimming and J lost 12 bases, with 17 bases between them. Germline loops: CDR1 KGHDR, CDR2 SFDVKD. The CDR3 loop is CATSSAVTWGQFF. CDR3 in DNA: TGTGCCACCAGTTCCGCAGTTACGTGGGGGCAGTTCTTC.

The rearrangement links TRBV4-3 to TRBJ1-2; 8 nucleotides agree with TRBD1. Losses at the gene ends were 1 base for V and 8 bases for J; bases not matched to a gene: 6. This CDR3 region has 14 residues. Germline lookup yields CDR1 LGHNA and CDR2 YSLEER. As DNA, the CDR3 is TGCGCCAGCAGCCAAGGACAGGGGTACATGGGCTACACCTTC. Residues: CASSQGQGYMGYTF.

CDR3 DNA sequence: TGTGCCAGCAGCCCAATTAACAGGGGTACCAAAAACATTCAGTACTTC. The encoded protein is CASSPINRGTKNIQYF. The chain employs TRBV28 and TRBJ2-4; TRBD1 agrees at 7 bases. The J segment lost 2 bases and the V segment lost 6 bases, leaving 10 bases of the junction unmatched. CDR3 size: 16 residues. Germline assignment: CDR1 MDHEN and CDR2 SYDVKM.

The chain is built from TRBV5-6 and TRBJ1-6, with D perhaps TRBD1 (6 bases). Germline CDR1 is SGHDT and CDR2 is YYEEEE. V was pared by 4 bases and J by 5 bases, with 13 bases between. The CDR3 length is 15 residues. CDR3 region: CASSRGTGDNSPLHF. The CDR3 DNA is TGTGCCAGCAGCAGGGGGACGGGTGATAATTCACCCCTCCACTTT.

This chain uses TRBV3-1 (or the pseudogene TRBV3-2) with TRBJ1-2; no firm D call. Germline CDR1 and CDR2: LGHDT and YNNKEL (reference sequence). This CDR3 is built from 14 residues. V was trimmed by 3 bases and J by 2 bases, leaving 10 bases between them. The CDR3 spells CASSHRTGNYGYTF. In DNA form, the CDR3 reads TGTGCCAGCAGCCACCGGACGGGCAACTATGGCTACACCTTC.

The DNA of the CDR3 is TGTGCCAGCAGCGTGGGGTTACCTTGGGGGACAAACTACAATGAGCAGTTCTTC. It yields the protein CASSVGLPWGTNYNEQFF. V gene TRBV9 combines with J gene TRBJ2-1; D possibly corresponds to TRBD1 (6 bases). Germline V gene sequence: CDR1 SGDLS, CDR2 YYNGEE. This CDR3 contains 18 residues. V gave up 2 bases and J gave up 3 bases, with 21 bases separating them. Looking up the rest from reference TRBV9 and TRBJ2-1 gives the full variable domain: DSGVTQTPKHLITATGQRVTLRCSPRSGDLSVYWYQQSLDQGLQFLIQYYNGEERAKGNILERFSAQQFPDLHSELNLSSLELGDSALYFCASSVGLPWGTNYNEQFFGPGTRLTVL.

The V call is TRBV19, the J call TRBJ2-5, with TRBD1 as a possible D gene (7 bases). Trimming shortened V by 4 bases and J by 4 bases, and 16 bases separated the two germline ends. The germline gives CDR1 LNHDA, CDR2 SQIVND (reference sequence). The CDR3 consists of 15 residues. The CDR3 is CASSTARQGGETQYF. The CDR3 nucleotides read TGTGCCAGTAGTACCGCCAGACAGGGAGGAGAGACCCAGTACTTC. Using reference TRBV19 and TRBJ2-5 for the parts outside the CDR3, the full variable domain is DGGITQSPKYLFRKEGQNVTLSCEQNLNHDAMYWYRQDPGQGLRLIYYSQIVNDFQKGDIAEGYSVSREKKESFPLTVTSAQKNPTAFYLCASSTARQGGETQYFGPGTRLLVL.

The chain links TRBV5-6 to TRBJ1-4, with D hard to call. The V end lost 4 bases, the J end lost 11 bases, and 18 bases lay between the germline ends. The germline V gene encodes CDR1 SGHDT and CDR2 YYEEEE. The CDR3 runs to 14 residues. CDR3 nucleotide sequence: TGTGCCAGCAGCCCTGCTTCCGGGCCCTGGAAACTGTTTTTT. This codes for CASSPASGPWKLFF.

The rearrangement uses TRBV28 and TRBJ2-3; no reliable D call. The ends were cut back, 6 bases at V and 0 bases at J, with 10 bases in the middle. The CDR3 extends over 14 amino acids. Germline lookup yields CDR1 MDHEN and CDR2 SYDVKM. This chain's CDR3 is CASSSSQSTDTQYF. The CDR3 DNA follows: TGTGCCAGCAGCTCATCTCAGAGCACAGATACGCAGTATTTT. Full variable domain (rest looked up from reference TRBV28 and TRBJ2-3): DVKVTQSSRYLVKRTGEKVFLECVQDMDHENMFWYRQDPGLGLRLIYFSYDVKMKEKGDIPEGYSVSREKKERFSLILESASTNQTSMYLCASSSSQSTDTQYFGPGTRLTVL.

CDR3 in DNA: TGCGCCAGCAGCTCGGGACAGGGCGATGAGCAGTTCTTC. It translates to CASSSGQGDEQFF. The genes are TRBV5-1 and TRBJ2-1, with TRBD1 matching 9 bases. Germline trimming cut 3 bases from V and 8 bases from J; bases unmatched to any gene: 3. This CDR3 is built from 13 residues. Germline V lookup: CDR1 SGHRS, CDR2 YFSETQ.

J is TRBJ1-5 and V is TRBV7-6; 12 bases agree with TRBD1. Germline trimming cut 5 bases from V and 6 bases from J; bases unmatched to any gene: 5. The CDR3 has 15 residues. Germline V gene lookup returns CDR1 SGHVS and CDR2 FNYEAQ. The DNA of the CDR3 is TGTGCCAGCAGCGGAGGGGACAGGGGGCTTCAGCCCCAGCATTTT. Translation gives CASSGGDRGLQPQHF.

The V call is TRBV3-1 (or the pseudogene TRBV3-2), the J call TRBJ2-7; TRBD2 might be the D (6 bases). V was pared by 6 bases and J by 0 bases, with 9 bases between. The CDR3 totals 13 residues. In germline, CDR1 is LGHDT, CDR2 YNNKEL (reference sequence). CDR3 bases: TGTGCCAGCAGGGGAGGCCACTCCTACGAGCAGTACTTC. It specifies CASRGGHSYEQYF.

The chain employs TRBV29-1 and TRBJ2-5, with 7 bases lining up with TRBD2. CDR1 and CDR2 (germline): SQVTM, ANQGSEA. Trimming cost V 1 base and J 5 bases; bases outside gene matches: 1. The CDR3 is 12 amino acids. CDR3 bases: TGCAGCGTTGAAGCCGGGGGGGAGACCCAGTACTTC. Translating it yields CSVEAGGETQYF.

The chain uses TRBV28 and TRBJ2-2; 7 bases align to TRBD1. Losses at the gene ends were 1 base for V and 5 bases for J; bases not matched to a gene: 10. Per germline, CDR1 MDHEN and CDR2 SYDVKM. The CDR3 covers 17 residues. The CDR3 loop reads CASSLYPPGGGTGELFF. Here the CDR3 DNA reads TGTGCCAGCAGTTTATACCCGCCAGGGGGTGGGACCGGGGAGCTGTTTTTT. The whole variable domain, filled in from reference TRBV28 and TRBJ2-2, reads DVKVTQSSRYLVKRTGEKVFLECVQDMDHENMFWYRQDPGLGLRLIYFSYDVKMKEKGDIPEGYSVSREKKERFSLILESASTNQTSMYLCASSLYPPGGGTGELFFGEGSRLTVL.

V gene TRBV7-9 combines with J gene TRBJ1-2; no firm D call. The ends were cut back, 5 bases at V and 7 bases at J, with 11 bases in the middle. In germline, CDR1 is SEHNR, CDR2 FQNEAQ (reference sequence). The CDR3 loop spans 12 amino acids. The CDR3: CASSPTGAGYTF. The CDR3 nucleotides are TGTGCCAGCAGCCCAACGGGTGCTGGCTACACCTTC.

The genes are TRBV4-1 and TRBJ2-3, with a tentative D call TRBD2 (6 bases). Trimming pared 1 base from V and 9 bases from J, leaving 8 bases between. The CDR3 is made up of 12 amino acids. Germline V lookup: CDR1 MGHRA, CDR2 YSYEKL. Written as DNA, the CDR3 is TGCGCCAGCAGCCAAGGGGGGGTCACGCAGTATTTT. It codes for CASSQGGVTQYF.

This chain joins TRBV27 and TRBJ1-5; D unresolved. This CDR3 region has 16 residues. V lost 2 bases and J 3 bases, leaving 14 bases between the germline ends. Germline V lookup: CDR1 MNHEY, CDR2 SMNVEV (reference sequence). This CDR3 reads CASSLVFGQPNQPQHF. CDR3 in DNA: TGTGCCAGCAGTTTAGTCTTTGGGCAGCCCAATCAGCCCCAGCATTTT.

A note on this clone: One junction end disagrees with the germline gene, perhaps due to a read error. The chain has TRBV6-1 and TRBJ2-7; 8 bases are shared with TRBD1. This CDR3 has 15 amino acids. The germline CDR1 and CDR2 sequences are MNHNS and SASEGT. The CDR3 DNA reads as TGTGCCAGCAGGGAAGGACAGGGAAAAACCTACGAGCAGTACTTC. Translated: CASREGQGKTYEQYF.

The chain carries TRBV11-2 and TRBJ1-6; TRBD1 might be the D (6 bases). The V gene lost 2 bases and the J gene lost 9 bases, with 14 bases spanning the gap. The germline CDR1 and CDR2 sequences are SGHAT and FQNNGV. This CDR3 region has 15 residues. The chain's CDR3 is CASSLYEQGVSPLHF. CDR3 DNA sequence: TGTGCCAGCAGCTTATATGAACAGGGAGTTTCACCCCTCCACTTT.

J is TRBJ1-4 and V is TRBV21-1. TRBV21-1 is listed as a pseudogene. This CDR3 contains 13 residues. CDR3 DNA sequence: TGTGCCAGCTCCCAAGGTCTTAATGAAAAACTGTTTTTT. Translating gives CASSQGLNEKLFF.

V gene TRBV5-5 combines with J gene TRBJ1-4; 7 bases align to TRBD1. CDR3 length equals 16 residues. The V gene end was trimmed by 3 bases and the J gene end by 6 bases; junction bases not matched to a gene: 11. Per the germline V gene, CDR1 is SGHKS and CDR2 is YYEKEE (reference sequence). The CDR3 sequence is CASSSLSTGKYEKLFF. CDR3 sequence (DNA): TGTGCCAGCAGCTCATTGTCGACAGGGAAGTATGAAAAACTGTTTTTT. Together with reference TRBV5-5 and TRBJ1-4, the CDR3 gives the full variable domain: DAGVTQSPTHLIKTRGQQVTLRCSPISGHKSVSWYQQVLGQGPQFIFQYYEKEERGRGNFPDRFSARQFPNYSSELNVNALLLGDSALYLCASSSLSTGKYEKLFFGSGTQLSVL.